The clone carrying this TCR beta chain has just a few counts. No antigen is known for it. There are 18 residues in the CDR3. CDR1 MGHRA and CDR2 YSYEKL come from the germline V gene. V was pared by 0 bases and J by 4 bases, with 10 bases of the junction left unmatched. The sample comes from a study of identical twins. Whole-study findings and limits: Findings came from cross-sectional statistics, without long-term follow-up of donors. The degree of excess twin sharing was weaker in beta out-of-frame sequences.

TCRdb called the 5' RACE reads again in MiXCR, with one record for every CDR3 protein. The table includes approximately 600,000 distinct CDR3 sequences, roughly 9.9% detected once. A further study also used this sample, focusing on yellow fever vaccine responses in identical twins.

The sequencing sample was made of PBMCs. V gene TRBV4-1 combines with J gene TRBJ2-2; 8 bases align to TRBD2. The clonotype comes from a woman under 30 in good health. This chain's CDR3 is CASSQDLAGLAGTGELFF. The CDR3 region has the DNA TGCGCCAGCAGCCAAGATCTCGCCGGGCTAGCGGGCACCGGGGAGCTGTTTTTT.